The rows below give T cell receptor beta chains drawn from one sample of a study of T cell repertoires in cytomegalovirus infection. These receptors are not linked to any known antigen. Each CDR3 protein is one row after TCRdb ran MiXCR on the reads. The table records about 830,000 distinct CDR3 sequences, approximately 32% of them present only once. Sequenced here: cultured CD8+ T cells from PBMCs, sampled from culture after CMV antigen stimulation. These receptors all stem from a human donor in good health (CMV status not recorded). Some clones in this sample may be carry-over from other donors' samples. CDR3s include the opening cysteine and the closing phenylalanine or tryptophan. The D gene is left open where the match is weak. Only some rows state a clone size, as once, few, many or a class for expanded clones.

j_call	v_call	clone_size	cdr3_length	d_call	cdr3_nt	cdr3_aa
TRBJ2-1	TRBV6-4	NA	12	NA	TGTGCCAGCAGTGACGGGACTAATGAGCAGTTCTTC	CASSDGTNEQFF
TRBJ1-6	TRBV10-3	NA	15	NA	TGTGCCATCAGTGAGTCGCTACAGGATAATTCACCCCTCCACTTT	CAISESLQDNSPLHF
TRBJ2-5	TRBV9	NA	13	NA	TGTGCCAGCAGCGTAGTTCCAGGGGAGACCCAGTACTTC	CASSVVPGETQYF
TRBJ2-4	TRBV5-4	many	15	TRBD1	TGTGCCAGCAGCCCAGGGGGCGCAGGCAAAAACATTCAGTACTTC	CASSPGGAGKNIQYF
TRBJ2-1	TRBV20-1	NA	17	TRBD2	TGTAGTGCTAGGGGGACTAGCGGGGGGCGAGGAAACAATGAGCAGTTCTTC	CSARGTSGGRGNNEQFF
TRBJ2-1	TRBV6-5	NA	16	TRBD2	TGTGCCAGCAGTTACTCGACCCCGGGGGGTTACAATGAGCAGTTCTTC	CASSYSTPGGYNEQFF
TRBJ2-2	TRBV5-6	NA	17	TRBD2	TGTGCCAGCAGCTTGGCCCAAGGCAGGGAGGGCACCGGGGAGCTGTTTTTT	CASSLAQGREGTGELFF
TRBJ2-2	TRBV7-6	NA	14	NA	TGTGCCAGCAGCTTATGGACAGCCGATGGAGAGCTGTTTTTT	CASSLWTADGELFF
TRBJ1-3	TRBV27	NA	15	NA	TGTGCCAGCAGTTTAGGAGGGGCGTCTGGAAACACCATATATTTT	CASSLGGASGNTIYF
TRBJ1-1	TRBV5-1	NA	14	NA	TGCGCCAGCAGATCCACAGGGTTTAACACTGAAGCTTTCTTT	CASRSTGFNTEAFF
TRBJ1-1	TRBV11-2	few	14	NA	TGTGCCAGCAGCGTCGGGTTCTCGAACACTGAAGCTTTCTTT	CASSVGFSNTEAFF
TRBJ2-7	TRBV7-2	few	15	NA	TGTGCCAGCAGCTTAGCCGCCGGGACACGGACCGAGCAGTACTTC	CASSLAAGTRTEQYF
TRBJ1-3	TRBV2	NA	16	NA	TGTGCCAGCAGCCGCCCGGAAGGACGGAGGGGAAACACCATATATTTT	CASSRPEGRRGNTIYF
TRBJ2-3	TRBV4-1	NA	15	NA	TGCGCCAGCAGCCAAGACCCTAGGTCGGCAGATACGCAGTATTTT	CASSQDPRSADTQYF
TRBJ1-3	TRBV5-1	NA	16	TRBD1	TGCGCCAGCACCTTGGGACAGGGCTCAGTAGGAAACACCATATATTTT	CASTLGQGSVGNTIYF
TRBJ2-6	TRBV10-3	NA	17	NA	TGTGCCATCAGTCAGGACCTAAGTCCCTCTGGGGCCAACGTCCTGACTTTC	CAISQDLSPSGANVLTF
TRBJ2-5	TRBV9	NA	15	NA	TGTGCCAGCAGCGTACACTCCAATTCCCAAGAGACCCAGTACTTC	CASSVHSNSQETQYF
TRBJ2-2	TRBV20-1	few	15	TRBD2	TGCAGTGCTAGGGATAGCGGGGGGGCCCACGGGGAGCTGTTTTTT	CSARDSGGAHGELFF
TRBJ1-2	TRBV7-9	NA	15	TRBD1	TGTGCCAGCAGACTAGCGGGACAGGGGAACTATGGCTACACCTTC	CASRLAGQGNYGYTF
TRBJ1-1	TRBV6-2/TRBV6-3	NA	18	TRBD1	TGTGCCAGCAGTTACATGGGGGAACAGGGGATTAGAAGCACTGAAGCTTTCTTT	CASSYMGEQGIRSTEAFF
TRBJ2-1	TRBV9	NA	16	NA	TGTGCCAGCAGCGTAGAAGGCGGGGGCCTGCGGGATGAGCAGTTCTTC	CASSVEGGGLRDEQFF
TRBJ1-4	TRBV11-2	NA	15	NA	TGTGCCAGCAGCTTAGTATACCGGACTGATGAAAAACTGTTTTTT	CASSLVYRTDEKLFF
TRBJ1-1	TRBV6-1	few	12	NA	TGTGCCAGCAGTGAGGAGGGGTCTGAAGCTTTCTTT	CASSEEGSEAFF
TRBJ1-3	TRBV10-3	few	12	TRBD1	TGTGCCATAATGGACAGGGAACACACCATATATTTT	CAIMDREHTIYF
TRBJ2-7	TRBV28	few	13	NA	TGTGCCAGCAGTTTCGCAGGGTCCTACGAGCAGTACTTC	CASSFAGSYEQYF
TRBJ2-2	TRBV7-6	NA	16	NA	TGTGCCAGCAGGGAAGGGGTAACACGGGATACCGGGGAGCTGTTTTTT	CASREGVTRDTGELFF
TRBJ2-3	TRBV5-4	few	13	NA	TGTGCCAGCAGCCTAAGGATCACAGATACGCAGTATTTT	CASSLRITDTQYF
TRBJ1-2	TRBV13	many	16	TRBD1	TGTGCCAGCAGCAGCACCGGGACAGGGCCCTCGTATGGCTACACCTTC	CASSSTGTGPSYGYTF
TRBJ1-2	TRBV10-2	NA	12	NA	TGCGCCAGCACCGAAGGAGCTTATGGCTACACCTTC	CASTEGAYGYTF
TRBJ2-7	TRBV2	few	15	NA	TGTGCCAGCAGTGAATACGGTCCAGGGGACTACGAGCAGTACTTC	CASSEYGPGDYEQYF
TRBJ2-7	TRBV24-1	NA	13	NA	TGTGCCACCAGTGAAGGTAGACACTACGAGCAGTACTTC	CATSEGRHYEQYF